The rows below give T cell receptor beta chains drawn from one sample of a study of blood T cell repertoires in COVID-19. Data came from immunoSEQ multiplex PCR; TCRdb stores just in-frame clones and leaves some out. Here the sample spans 150,000 to 200,000 clones, around 80% being singletons. The sample consisted of peripheral blood. Receptors originate from a woman aged 70-85 years with COVID-19, enrolled during active disease. CDR3s include the opening cysteine and the closing phenylalanine or tryptophan.

J gene | V gene | CDR3 protein
TRBJ1-2 | TRBV6-1 | CASSEEQGSYGYTF
TRBJ2-3 | TRBV6-1 | CASSEKSTGQGPDTQYF
TRBJ1-2 | TRBV5-4 | CASSFGGVRANYGYTF
TRBJ2-2 | TRBV28 | CASSLSRGYNTGELFF
TRBJ2-7 | TRBV6-6 | CASSSAGQGSEQYF
TRBJ1-1 | TRBV5-6 | CASSPGRTEAFF
TRBJ1-1 | TRBV6-5 | CASSSGYGTEAFF
TRBJ2-1 | TRBV11-1 | CASSLTGVSFYNEQFF
TRBJ2-7 | TRBV10-3 | CAISEVTSATYEQYF
TRBJ1-1 | TRBV4-1 | CASSQGRTATEAFF
TRBJ2-5 | TRBV7-2 | CASSLVGSGQETQYF
TRBJ2-7 | TRBV5-5 | CASSLGVAGEYEQYF
TRBJ1-5 | TRBV2 | CASNTGGSSQPQHF
TRBJ1-1 | TRBV28 | CASRGGVMNTEAFF
TRBJ2-3 | TRBV6-6 | CASSHTTTATYTDTQYF
TRBJ2-4 | TRBV2 | CAVSWRREVQAKNIQYF
TRBJ2-2 | TRBV18 | CASSYLGLHAGELFF
TRBJ2-3 | TRBV11-3 | CASSFSGTGGTDTQYF
TRBJ1-1 | TRBV7-2 | CASSLWGVGITEAFF
TRBJ1-4 | TRBV3-1/TRBV3-2 | CASSQSDRGRHANEKLFF
TRBJ2-3 | TRBV11-3 | CASSLGLSSTDTQYF
TRBJ2-1 | TRBV6-4 | CASRGGTNLIF
TRBJ1-1 | TRBV6-5 | CASSSRTGGLNTEAFF
TRBJ2-6 | TRBV24-1 | CATSAIDSSGANVLTF
TRBJ1-1 | TRBV7-9 | CASSLVENLNTEAFF
TRBJ1-4 | TRBV6-6 | CASRMTVPNEKLFF
TRBJ2-1 | TRBV27 | CASSGQGYNEQFF
TRBJ2-2 | TRBV7-9 | CASRLVAGVAGELFF
TRBJ2-1 | TRBV4-1 | CASSLQTSREGLLDEQFF
TRBJ1-2 | TRBV5-8 | CASSYPRGNYGYTF
TRBJ2-1 | TRBV30 | CAWKTGSDRVKGEQFF
TRBJ1-2 | TRBV27 | CASSYRRRGYGYTF
TRBJ2-1 | TRBV28 | CASQGNEQFF
TRBJ2-5 | TRBV3-1/TRBV3-2 | CASSQVPPERGGKRETQYF
TRBJ1-1 | TRBV2 | CATSTQGGNTEAFF
TRBJ1-2 | TRBV15 | CATSRDRGSATF
TRBJ1-2 | TRBV29-1 | CSVGGQGLASSYTF
TRBJ2-2 | TRBV13 | CASSFEGNGELFF
TRBJ2-7 | TRBV30 | CAWSRPRSGRAREQYF
TRBJ1-4 | TRBV27 | CASSLGTGDGKLFF
TRBJ2-5 | TRBV27 | CATSGQGMGTQYF